Each of the 9 T cell receptor beta chains below was sequenced from the same sample in a study of OX40 agonist ivuxolimab in advanced cancers. The protocol used for the library was the immunoSEQ multiplex PCR assay. TCRdb carries this immuneACCESS record with in-frame sequences only. Its versions omit some clonotypes, under half of them owing to an unresolved V gene in the studies checked, with the rest unexplained. This sample holds about 42,000 clones; about 82% were observed only once. The ten biggest clones cover less than 25% of the sample. This specimen consisted of CD4+ or CD8+ T cells sorted from blood, obtained in a trial of the OX40 agonist ivuxolimab. The receptors shown here come from an adult with an advanced solid tumor such as melanoma, head and neck, liver or kidney cancer.

J is TRBJ2-3 and V is TRBV19; possibly TRBD2 for D (6 bases). The V gene lost 1 base and the J gene lost 4 bases, with 9 bases spanning the gap. From germline, CDR1 is LNHDA and CDR2 SQIVND (reference sequence). This CDR3 has 14 amino acids. The CDR3 sequence: CASSIGREADTQYF. DNA of the CDR3: TGTGCCAGTAGTATAGGTAGGGAGGCAGATACGCAGTATTTT.

The chain combines TRBV30 with TRBJ2-7; TRBD2 is a possible D gene (5 bases). Trimming pared 0 bases from V and 6 bases from J, leaving 9 bases between. This CDR3 has 12 amino acids. From germline, CDR1 is GTSNPN and CDR2 SVGIG (reference sequence). The CDR3 DNA is TGTGCCTGGAGTGTACAAGGGAGCGAGCAGTACTTC. It is translated as CAWSVQGSEQYF.

The chain employs TRBV7-9 and TRBJ1-5; D unclear. Trimming removed 5 bases from V and 2 bases from J, with 7 bases in between. This CDR3 is built from 13 residues. Germline V gene data show CDR1 as SEHNR and CDR2 as FQNEAQ (reference sequence). CDR3 region: CASSKAGNQPQHF. The CDR3 DNA is TGTGCCAGCAGCAAGGCCGGCAATCAGCCCCAGCATTTT.

The J gene is TRBJ2-3, the V gene TRBV6-4; 11 positions agree with TRBD2. The germline gives CDR1 MRHNA, CDR2 SNTAGT. There are 15 residues in the CDR3. J was trimmed by 5 bases and V by 0 bases; bases with no gene match: 1. The CDR3 here is CASSDSTSGGDTQYF. DNA for the CDR3: TGTGCCAGCAGTGACTCTACTAGCGGGGGAGATACGCAGTATTTT.

The V gene is TRBV4-1, the J gene TRBJ2-5; 7 bases map to TRBD1. The better agreement between TRBJ2-7 and the DNA end casts doubt on the J call. This CDR3 comprises 14 residues. Germline V gives CDR1 MGHRA, CDR2 YSYEKL. Here the CDR3 reads CASSPTGQAYEQYF. As DNA, the CDR3 is TGCGCCAGCAGCCCTACCGGACAGGCCTACGAGCAGTACTTC.

The chain combines TRBV6-6 with TRBJ1-1, with D perhaps matching TRBD1 (5 bases). Trimming removed 7 bases from V and 7 bases from J, with 13 bases in between. The germline CDR1 and CDR2 sequences are MNHNY and SVGAGI (reference sequence). CDR3 length: 12 amino acids. The CDR3 reads CASTPGGYEAFF. CDR3 nucleotides: TGTGCCAGCACCCCCGGGGGGTATGAAGCTTTCTTT.

J is TRBJ1-4 and V is TRBV7-6; 8 bases fit TRBD1. The CDR3 totals 16 residues. The ends lost 0 bases at V and 5 bases at J; junction bases unmatched: 5. Germline V gives CDR1 SGHVS, CDR2 FNYEAQ. In nucleotides, the CDR3 is TGTGCCAGCAGCTTAGCGCTAAGGACAGGGAATGAAAAACTGTTTTTT. It yields the protein CASSLALRTGNEKLFF.

This chain uses TRBV10-2 with TRBJ2-7; tentative D call: TRBD1 (6 bases). The CDR3 is 13 amino acids. Germline values: CDR1 WSHSY, CDR2 SAAADI. Trimming took off 6 bases at V and 3 bases at J, with 12 bases between the two ends. CDR3 amino acids: CASSVDRSYEQYV. The CDR3 DNA reads TGCGCCAGCAGCGTTGACAGGAGCTACGAGCAGTACGTC.

This chain uses TRBV7-9 with TRBJ2-1; 11 bases are a match to TRBD2. The V and J ends lost 5 bases and 3 bases, in that order; junction bases with no gene match: 6. CDR1 SEHNR and CDR2 FQNEAQ come from the germline V gene (reference sequence). CDR3 length: 16 residues. The CDR3 DNA reads as TGTGCCAGCAGCCGGGTACTAGCGGGGGACTACAATGAGCAGTTCTTC. Translation: CASSRVLAGDYNEQFF.